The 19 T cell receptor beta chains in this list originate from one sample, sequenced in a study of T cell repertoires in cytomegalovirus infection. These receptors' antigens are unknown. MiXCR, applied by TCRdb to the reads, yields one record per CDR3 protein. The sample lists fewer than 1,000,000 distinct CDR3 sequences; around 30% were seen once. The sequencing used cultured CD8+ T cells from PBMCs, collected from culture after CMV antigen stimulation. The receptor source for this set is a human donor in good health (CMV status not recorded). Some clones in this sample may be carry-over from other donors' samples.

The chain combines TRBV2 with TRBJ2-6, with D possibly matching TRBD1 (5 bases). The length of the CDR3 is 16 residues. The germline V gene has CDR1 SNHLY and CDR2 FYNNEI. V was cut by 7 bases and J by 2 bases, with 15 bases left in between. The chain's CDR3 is CASMTDDNTGANVLTF. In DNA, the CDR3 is TGTGCCAGCATGACAGACGATAATACTGGGGCCAACGTCCTGACTTTC.

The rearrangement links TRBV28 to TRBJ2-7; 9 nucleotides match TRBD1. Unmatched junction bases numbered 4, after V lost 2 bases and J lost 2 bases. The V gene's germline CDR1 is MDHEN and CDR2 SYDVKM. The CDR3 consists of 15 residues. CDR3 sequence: CASSLRTGVPYEQYV. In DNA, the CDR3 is TGTGCCAGCAGTTTACGGACAGGGGTGCCCTACGAGCAGTACGTC.

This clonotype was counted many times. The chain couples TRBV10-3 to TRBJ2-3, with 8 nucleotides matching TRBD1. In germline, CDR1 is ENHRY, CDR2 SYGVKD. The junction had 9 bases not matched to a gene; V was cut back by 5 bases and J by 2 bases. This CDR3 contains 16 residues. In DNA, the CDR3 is TGTGCCATCAGTCCCGGACAGGGCAGGGACACAGATACGCAGTATTTT. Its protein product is CAISPGQGRDTDTQYF.

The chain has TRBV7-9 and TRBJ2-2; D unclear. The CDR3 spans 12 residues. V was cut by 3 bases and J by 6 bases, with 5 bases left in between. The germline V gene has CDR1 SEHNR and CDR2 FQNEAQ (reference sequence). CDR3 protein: CASSFFSGELFF. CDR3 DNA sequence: TGTGCCAGCAGCTTTTTCTCCGGGGAGCTGTTTTTT.

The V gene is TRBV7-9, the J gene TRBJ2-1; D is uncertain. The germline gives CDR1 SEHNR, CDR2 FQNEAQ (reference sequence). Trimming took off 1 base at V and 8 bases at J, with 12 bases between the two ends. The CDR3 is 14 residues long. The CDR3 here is CASSLDRQSDEQFF. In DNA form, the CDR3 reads TGTGCCAGCAGCTTAGATAGACAATCCGATGAGCAGTTCTTC.

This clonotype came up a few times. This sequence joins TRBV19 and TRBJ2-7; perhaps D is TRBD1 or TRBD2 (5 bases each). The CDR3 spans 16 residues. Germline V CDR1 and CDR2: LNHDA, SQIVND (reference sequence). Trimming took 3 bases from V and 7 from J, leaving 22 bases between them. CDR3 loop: CASSILASGQEVEQYF. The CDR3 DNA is TGTGCCAGTAGTATTCTGGCCTCGGGGCAGGAGGTGGAGCAGTACTTC.

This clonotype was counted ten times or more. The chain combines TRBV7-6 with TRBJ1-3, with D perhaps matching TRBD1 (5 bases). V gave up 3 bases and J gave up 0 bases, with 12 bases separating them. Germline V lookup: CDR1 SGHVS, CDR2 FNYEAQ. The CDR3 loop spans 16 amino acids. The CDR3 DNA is TGTGCCAGCAGCTTTAAGGGGCTCAACTCTGGAAACACCATATATTTT. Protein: CASSFKGLNSGNTIYF. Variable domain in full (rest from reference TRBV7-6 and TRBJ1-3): GAGVSQSPRYKVTKRGQDVALRCDPISGHVSLYWYRQALGQGPEFLTYFNYEAQQDKSGLPNDRFSAERPEGSISTLTIQRTEQRDSAMYRCASSFKGLNSGNTIYFGEGSWLTVV.

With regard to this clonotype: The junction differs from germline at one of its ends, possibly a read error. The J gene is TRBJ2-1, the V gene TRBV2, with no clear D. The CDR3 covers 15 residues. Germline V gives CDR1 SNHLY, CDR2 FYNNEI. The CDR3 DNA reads TGTACCAGCAGTGCTGTGACCCCAGTCGACAATGAGCAGTTCTTC. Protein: CTSSAVTPVDNEQFF.

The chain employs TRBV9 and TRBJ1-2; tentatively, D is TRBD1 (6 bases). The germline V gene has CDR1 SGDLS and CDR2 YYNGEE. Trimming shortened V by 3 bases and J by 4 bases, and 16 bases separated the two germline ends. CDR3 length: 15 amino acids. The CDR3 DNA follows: TGTGCCAGCAGCGCGCCACAGGGAGGAGGCTATGGCTACACCTTC. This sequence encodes CASSAPQGGGYGYTF.

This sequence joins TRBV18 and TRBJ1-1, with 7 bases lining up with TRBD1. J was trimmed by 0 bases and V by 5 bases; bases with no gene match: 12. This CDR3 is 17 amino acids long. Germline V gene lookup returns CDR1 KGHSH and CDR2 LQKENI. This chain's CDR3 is CASSTNGQANMNTEAFF. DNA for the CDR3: TGTGCCAGCTCAACGAACGGACAGGCGAACATGAACACTGAAGCTTTCTTT.

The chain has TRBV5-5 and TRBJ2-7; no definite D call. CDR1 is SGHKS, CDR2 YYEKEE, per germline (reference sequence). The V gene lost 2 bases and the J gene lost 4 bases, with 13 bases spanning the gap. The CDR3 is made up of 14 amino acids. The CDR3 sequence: CASSFGVPGYEQYV. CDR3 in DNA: TGTGCCAGCAGCTTTGGGGTTCCCGGGTACGAGCAGTACGTC.

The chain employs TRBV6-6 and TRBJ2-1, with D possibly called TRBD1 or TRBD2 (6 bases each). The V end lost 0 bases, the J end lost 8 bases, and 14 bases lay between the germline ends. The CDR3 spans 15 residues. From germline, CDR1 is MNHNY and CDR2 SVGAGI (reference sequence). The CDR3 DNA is TGTGCCAGCAGTTACTCGTCCCGGGGGCTCGATGAGCAGTTCTTC. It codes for CASSYSSRGLDEQFF.

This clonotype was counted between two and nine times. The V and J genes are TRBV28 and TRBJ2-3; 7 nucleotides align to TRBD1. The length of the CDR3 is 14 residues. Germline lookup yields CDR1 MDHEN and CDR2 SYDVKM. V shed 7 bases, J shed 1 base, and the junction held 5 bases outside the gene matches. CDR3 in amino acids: CASNLDRRTDTQYF. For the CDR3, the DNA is TGTGCCAGCAACCTGGACAGGCGCACAGATACGCAGTATTTT.

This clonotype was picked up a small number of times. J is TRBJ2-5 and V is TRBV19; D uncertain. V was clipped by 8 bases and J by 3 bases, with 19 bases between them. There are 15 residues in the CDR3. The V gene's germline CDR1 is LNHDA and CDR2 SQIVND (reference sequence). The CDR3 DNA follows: TGTGCCAGTCGCCCCCAAGCAGTCAAGGAAGAGACCCAGTACTTC. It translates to CASRPQAVKEETQYF.

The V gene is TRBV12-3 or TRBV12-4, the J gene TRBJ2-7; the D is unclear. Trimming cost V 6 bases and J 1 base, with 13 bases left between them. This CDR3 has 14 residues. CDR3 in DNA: TGTGCCAGCAGCAGCCGTGCGGAGTCCTACGAGCAGTACTTC. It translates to CASSSRAESYEQYF.

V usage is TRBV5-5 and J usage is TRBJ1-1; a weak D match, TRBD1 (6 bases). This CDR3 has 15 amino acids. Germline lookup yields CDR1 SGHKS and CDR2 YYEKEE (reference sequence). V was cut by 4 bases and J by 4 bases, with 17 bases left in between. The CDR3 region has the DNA TGTGCCAGCAGCCCGGGACATACTATGGGCACTGAAGCTTTCTTT. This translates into CASSPGHTMGTEAFF.

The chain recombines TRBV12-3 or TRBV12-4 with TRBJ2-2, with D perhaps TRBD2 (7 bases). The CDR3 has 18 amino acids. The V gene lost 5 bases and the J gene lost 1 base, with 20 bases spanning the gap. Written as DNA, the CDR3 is TGTGCCAGCAGTACTTTCGGGGGGCCAATGAAGAACACCGGGGAGCTGTTTTTT. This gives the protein CASSTFGGPMKNTGELFF.

The CDR3 coding sequence is TGTGCCAGTAGTATCGGGGCCAGGGGCACAGATACGCAGTATTTT. It yields the protein CASSIGARGTDTQYF. The J gene is TRBJ2-3, the V gene TRBV19; the D gene could be TRBD1 or TRBD2 (5 bases each). This CDR3 contains 15 residues. V gave up 3 bases and J gave up 1 base, with 11 bases separating them. Per germline, CDR1 LNHDA and CDR2 SQIVND (reference sequence).

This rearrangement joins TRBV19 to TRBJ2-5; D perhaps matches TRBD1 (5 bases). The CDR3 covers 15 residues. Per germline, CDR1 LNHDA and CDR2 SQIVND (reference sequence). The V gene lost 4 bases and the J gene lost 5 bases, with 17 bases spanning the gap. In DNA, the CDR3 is TGTGCCAGTAGTACATACAGGCGGAATATGGAGACCCAGTACTTC. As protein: CASSTYRRNMETQYF.